This T cell receptor beta chain is drawn from a study of blood T cell repertoires in COVID-19. V shed 6 bases and J 3 bases; nucleotides not matched to a gene: 9. Germline V gene lookup returns CDR1 MNHEY and CDR2 SVGAGI. The CDR3 has 15 amino acids. Sequencing was performed with immunoSEQ multiplex PCR; in TCRdb, only in-frame clones are kept and a portion is missing. The repertoire includes about 200,000 clones, about 90% of them detected once, and about 1.3% sits in the top ten. The chain has TRBV6-5 and TRBJ2-7; TRBD1 agrees at 9 bases. The clonotype was recovered from a man aged 30 to 39 who had recovered from COVID-19. Sequenced: PBMCs or T cells enriched from blood (not recorded which). The CDR3 protein is CASRASGTGLYEQYF. The DNA of the CDR3 is TGTGCCAGCAGAGCCTCCGGGACAGGGCTCTACGAGCAGTACTTC.